This is a list of T cell receptor beta chains from one sample in a study of shared clonotypes between healthy human individuals. Generated by immunoSEQ multiplex PCR, the TCRdb table keeps only in-frame clones and is missing some. The sample lists more than 400,000 clones, roughly 80% occurring once. Material: PBMCs. The receptors shown here come from a woman aged 40 to 50 in good health. Some clones in this sample may be carry-over from other donors' samples. Each CDR3 is given without its conserved first and last residue.

v_call,cdr3_aa
TRBV11-3,ASSPGQGAKQY
TRBV2,ASSFGFRDQETQY
TRBV29-1,SVVTLAGETQY
TRBV14,ASSQDWDREAF
TRBV10-3,AIASSRGTGELF
TRBV29-1,SVEITTKGETQY
TRBV29-1,SVDGLGDYEQY
TRBV7-3,ASSRLAGGAYNEQF
TRBV6-5,ASSYGQGARIGYT
TRBV19,ASSKTGASNTEAF
TRBV28,ASSLVEQEAF
TRBV6-5,ASRVQTGFNYGYT
TRBV5-1,ASSLAGGHDSGNTIY
TRBV19,ATSDRAYGYT
TRBV28,ASSPGAGGKDYGYT
TRBV12-5,ASGFEGWTEAF
TRBV2,ASRSAGYEQY
TRBV6-1,ASTSGGRSTGELF
TRBV5-1,ASSSPGTGGYEQY
TRBV9,ASSDPRGGETQY
TRBV7-8,ASSRGFEIEAF
TRBV18,ASSLDWNYGYT
TRBV7-6,ASSSRLIRGLAGSTDTQY
TRBV28,ASSLQGVETQY
TRBV7-2,ASSPGTLSSYEQY
TRBV5-1,ASSARESGRGPGELF
TRBV7-2,ASSLGNSGGYEQY
TRBV29-1,SVDKVQETQY
TRBV4-2,ASSRGDRGNYGYT
TRBV27,ASSSQITAEAF
TRBV5-1,ASSHRTGDGNTIY
TRBV28,ASSLQGIITDTQY
TRBV6-5,ASSSPREGNTEAF
TRBV19,ASNQGRQETQY
TRBV7-2,ASSFDKSVGGYT
TRBV19,ASSIVQGYTEAF
TRBV23-1,ASSPNPTGLAGPHYEQY
TRBV5-1,ASSLDRGSTEAF
TRBV5-1,ASSPSGGLTYEQY
TRBV15,ATSRALAGRLDEQY
TRBV6-4,ASSESAGGASGELF
TRBV5-1,ASSLATGQGTEAF